This is a list of T cell receptor beta chains from one sample in a study of Ad26.COV2.S vaccination and SARS-CoV-2 variants. TCRdb's table, derived via immunoSEQ multiplex PCR, lists solely in-frame clones and lacks some. The table has roughly 680,000 clones, roughly 90% seen once. Sequencing was performed on peripheral blood, taken in a trial of Ad26.COV2.S vaccine versus placebo. These receptors were collected from a person aged 18-65 years who received the Ad26.COV2.S COVID-19 vaccine or a placebo. The CDR3 runs from the conserved cysteine through the conserved F or W. A D gene is named only where the DNA matches it firmly. Part of the rows lack a size; the others show once, few, many or a class for expanded clones.

v_call	j_call	d_call	clone_size	cdr3_nt	cdr3_aa
TRBV5-1	TRBJ2-5	TRBD2	-	TGCGCCAGCAGCTTGCCCAGCGGGAGCCCGTCGGAGACCCAGTACTTC	CASSLPSGSPSETQYF
TRBV30	TRBJ1-6	-	-	TGTGCCTGGGCCACCGGACAGACTTATTCACCCCTCCACTTT	CAWATGQTYSPLHF
TRBV7-9	TRBJ2-2	TRBD1	-	TGTGCCAGCAGCACAGGGGCAGTGGACACCGGGGAGCTGTTTTTT	CASSTGAVDTGELFF
TRBV24-1	TRBJ2-1	-	-	TGTGCCACCAGTGATTCGAAAGGGTTGCAGCACAATGAGCAGTTCTTC	CATSDSKGLQHNEQFF
TRBV7-2	TRBJ2-2	-	-	TGTGCCAGCAGCTTAGGCGGAGCCGGGGAGCTGTTTTTT	CASSLGGAGELFF
TRBV16	TRBJ2-3	-	-	TGTGCCAGCAGCCATAGGCGGGGATCTAGCACAGATACGCAGTATTTT	CASSHRRGSSTDTQYF
TRBV7-2	TRBJ1-1	TRBD1	-	TGTGCCAGCAGCTGGGACAGGGTGACCACTGAAGCTTTCTTT	CASSWDRVTTEAFF
TRBV6-5	TRBJ1-2	TRBD1	-	TGTGCCAGCAGTTACGGGGGGACAGGGGGGAACTATGGCTACACCTTC	CASSYGGTGGNYGYTF
TRBV5-4	TRBJ2-7	TRBD1	-	TGTGCCAGCAGCCCTGGGACAGGGACCTACGAGCAGTACTTC	CASSPGTGTYEQYF
TRBV7-2	TRBJ2-7	-	-	TGTGCCAGCAGCTTAACCCCCCCACGGGGACTCTACGAGCAGTACTTC	CASSLTPPRGLYEQYF
TRBV6-5	TRBJ1-2	TRBD1	-	TGTGCCAGCACCCAGGGGGGGCCGGGGAGCTATGGCTACACCTTC	CASTQGGPGSYGYTF
TRBV7-2	TRBJ1-5	TRBD1	-	TGTGCCAGCAGCCCCCAGGGGGGAGTCCGGCAGCCCCAGCATTTT	CASSPQGGVRQPQHF
TRBV18	TRBJ1-4	TRBD1	-	TGTGCCAGCTCCGACGAACGGACAGGGGGCGGTGAAAAACTGTTTTTT	CASSDERTGGGEKLFF
TRBV25-1	TRBJ1-2	-	-	TGTGCCAGCAGTGAATTCGGGATAAACGGCGACTATGGCTACACCTTC	CASSEFGINGDYGYTF
TRBV5-1	TRBJ1-5	-	-	TGCGCCAGCATGCGACAAAGATCATGGCCCCAGCATTTT	CASMRQRSWPQHF
TRBV30	TRBJ2-1	-	-	TGTGCCTGGATGGGTGGGGATGAGCAGTTCTTC	CAWMGGDEQFF
TRBV18	TRBJ1-5	-	-	TGTGCCAACTCACCCTTCCGGTCGGGGAAGGGAAACAATCAGCCCCAGCATTTT	CANSPFRSGKGNNQPQHF
TRBV2	TRBJ2-1	-	once	TGTGCCAGCAGTGAAGTCGGACTGGGCAATGAGCAGTTCTTC	CASSEVGLGNEQFF
TRBV2	TRBJ2-7	TRBD1	few	TGTGCCAGCAGTCGGGGGACAGGCCTAGGGTACGAGCAGTACTTC	CASSRGTGLGYEQYF
TRBV5-1	TRBJ1-1	TRBD1	once	TGCGCCAGCAGCTTAGGGACAGGGGGCTGGAACACTGAAGCTTTCTTT	CASSLGTGGWNTEAFF
TRBV2	TRBJ1-2	TRBD1	-	TGTGCCGGACAGGGAGCTAACGGTGGCTACACCTTC	CAGQGANGGYTF
TRBV11-2	TRBJ2-2	-	-	TGTGCCAGCAGCTACTCCCGGGAGTTACCCGGGGAGCTGTTTTTT	CASSYSRELPGELFF
TRBV6-5	TRBJ1-2	-	-	TGTGCCAGCGCAGACCTATTCGGGAACTATGGCTACACCTTC	CASADLFGNYGYTF
TRBV6-5	TRBJ2-3	-	once	TGTGCCAGCAGTCGACAGCTACTCACAGATACGCAGTATTTT	CASSRQLLTDTQYF
TRBV27	TRBJ1-6	-	once	TGTGCCAGCAGTTTCGGGTTTTCTATCACAGGACTAGGGAGGTCACCCCTCCACTTT	CASSFGFSITGLGRSPLHF
TRBV6-5	TRBJ1-1	-	-	TGTGCCAGCAGCCCAAATCAGTTTGGGGCTTTCTTT	CASSPNQFGAFF
TRBV3-1/TRBV3-2	TRBJ1-5	TRBD1	-	TGTGCCAGCAGCCCCGGGACAGGCGGCTTGAGCAATCAGCCCCAGCATTTT	CASSPGTGGLSNQPQHF
TRBV18	TRBJ2-2	TRBD2	few	TGTGCCAGCTCACCGGGACTAGCGAACCGGGAGCTGTTTTTT	CASSPGLANRELFF
TRBV3-1/TRBV3-2	TRBJ2-1	TRBD2	once	TGTGCCAGCAGCCAAGACCTCAGGGCGGGAGAATCCTACAATGAGCAGTTCTTC	CASSQDLRAGESYNEQFF
TRBV6-6	TRBJ1-4	-	-	TGTGCCAGCGCCCTCGGTGGGCATGCGAATGAAAAACTGTTTTTT	CASALGGHANEKLFF
TRBV7-8	TRBJ2-2	-	-	TGTGCCAGCAGCCCCAGGGGGGAGCTGTTTTTT	CASSPRGELFF
TRBV11-2	TRBJ2-3	TRBD2	-	TGTGCCAGCAGCAGAGGACTAGCGGCCGATACGCAGTATTTT	CASSRGLAADTQYF
TRBV10-3	TRBJ2-3	TRBD2	-	TGTGCCATCAGTGGGGGACTAGCGGGACCTAGTAGTACGCAGTATTTT	CAISGGLAGPSSTQYF
TRBV30	TRBJ2-3	-	-	TGTGCCTGGAGGGAACCGGATGGGTGGGATACGCAGTATTTT	CAWREPDGWDTQYF
TRBV12-3/TRBV12-4	TRBJ1-1	-	-	TGTGCCAGCAGCCGTAAGGGGGAAGCTTTCTTT	CASSRKGEAFF
TRBV30	TRBJ1-6	TRBD1	-	TGTGCCTGGAGTGAACAGGGGCTTGCCCTCCACTTT	CAWSEQGLALHF
TRBV11-2	TRBJ2-7	TRBD1	-	TGTGCCAGCAGCTTCGGCCGGGGACAGGGGGCCTACGAGCAGTACTTC	CASSFGRGQGAYEQYF
TRBV3-1/TRBV3-2	TRBJ2-1	TRBD2	-	TGTGCCAGCAGCCAACGGGGTTGGACTAGCGGGGCCGCTCTATACAATGAGCAGTTCTTC	CASSQRGWTSGAALYNEQFF
TRBV24-1	TRBJ2-3	-	-	TGTGCCACCAGTGATACGACGGACAGACGAGATACGCAGTATTTT	CATSDTTDRRDTQYF
TRBV10-3	TRBJ1-3	-	few	TGTGCCATCAGTGAGTTAAGAAACACCATATATTTT	CAISELRNTIYF
TRBV29-1	TRBJ1-1	-	-	TGCAGCGTGGTGAGGGGAACTGAAGCTTTCTTT	CSVVRGTEAFF
TRBV2	TRBJ1-2	-	-	TGTGCCAGCAGTGAATATGTCATTCCAGGACGGGGCTACACCTTC	CASSEYVIPGRGYTF
TRBV6-2/TRBV6-3	TRBJ2-7	-	-	TGTGCCAGCAGCCTTAGCCCGGGCTACGAGCAGTACTTC	CASSLSPGYEQYF
TRBV7-2	TRBJ2-1	TRBD2	-	TGTGCCAGCAGCTTAGAACTAGCGGGAGCCGATGAGCAGTTCTTC	CASSLELAGADEQFF
TRBV5-1	TRBJ2-7	TRBD1	-	TGCGCCAGCAGCCCGGGACAGGGGGGCTACGAGCAGTACTTC	CASSPGQGGYEQYF
TRBV19	TRBJ2-7	-	many	TGTGCCAGTAGTAGGGGAAGCGCCTACGAGCAGTACTTC	CASSRGSAYEQYF
TRBV5-1	TRBJ2-2	TRBD2	once	TGCGCCAGCAGCTTCCTAGCGGGAGCTGCCGGGGAGCTGTTTTTT	CASSFLAGAAGELFF
TRBV2	TRBJ2-1	TRBD2	-	TGTGCCAGCAGTGGAGTGAGTAGCGGGAGACTCAATGAGCAGTTCTTC	CASSGVSSGRLNEQFF
TRBV29-1	TRBJ2-5	TRBD2	-	TGCAGCGTTGAGGGGGGGATTGGGCGAGAGACCCAGTACTTC	CSVEGGIGRETQYF
TRBV7-2	TRBJ1-2	TRBD1	-	TGTGCCAGCAGCCTAACCTTGGGACAGGGGGGTGTGGGCGGCTACACCTTC	CASSLTLGQGGVGGYTF
TRBV11-2	TRBJ1-2	-	-	TGTGCCAGCAGCCCGAGGACAGACTATGGCTACACCTTC	CASSPRTDYGYTF
TRBV3-1/TRBV3-2	TRBJ1-1	TRBD1	-	TGTGCCAGCAGCCGACAGGGCGCTGAAGCTTTCTTT	CASSRQGAEAFF
TRBV6-5	TRBJ2-2	-	-	TGTGCCAGCAGAAAAACCATCAATGGGGATCGGGAGCTGTTTTTT	CASRKTINGDRELFF
TRBV2	TRBJ2-1	TRBD2	-	TGTGCCAGCAGTGGAGCTAGCGGGGGCTACAATGAGCAGTTCTTC	CASSGASGGYNEQFF
TRBV7-9	TRBJ2-3	TRBD2	-	TGTGCCAGCAGCTTAGTGATAGCGGGGGAAGATACGCAGTATTTT	CASSLVIAGEDTQYF
TRBV19	TRBJ1-5	TRBD1	-	TGTGCCAGTAGGGGGGCACAGGGGGCCAATCAGCCCCAGCATTTT	CASRGAQGANQPQHF
TRBV4-2	TRBJ1-6	TRBD1	-	TGTGCCAGCAGCAGGGACAGAAATTCACCCCTCCACTTT	CASSRDRNSPLHF